The rows below give T cell receptor beta chains drawn from one sample of a study of spatial heterogeneity in lung cancer. TCRdb redid the calling of the 5' RACE reads with MiXCR, one entry per CDR3 protein. The sample holds tens of thousands of distinct CDR3 sequences, 9.5% to 15% seen once. The sample here was PBMCs, taken at surgery. The receptor source for this set is a male donor with early-stage non-small cell lung cancer. Both conserved end residues are part of each CDR3. A D gene is named only where the DNA matches it firmly. Clone size, where shown, is once, few, many, or a class for clones that have expanded.

j_gene: TRBJ2-7; abundance: many; v_gene: TRBV6-5; d_gene: NA; CDR3aa: CASRGGHYEQYF; CDR3nt: TGTGCCTCCAGGGGCGGGCACTACGAGCAGTACTTC
j_gene: TRBJ2-3; abundance: few; v_gene: TRBV25-1; d_gene: TRBD2; CDR3aa: CASSESSGRVGDTQYF; CDR3nt: TGTGCCAGCAGTGAATCCAGCGGGAGGGTCGGAGATACGCAGTATTTT
j_gene: TRBJ2-3; abundance: few; v_gene: TRBV7-2; d_gene: NA; CDR3aa: CASSLGGRGLGRERPASTDTQYF; CDR3nt: TGTGCCAGCAGCTTAGGGGGTAGAGGTTTAGGCCGGGAGCGGCCCGCTAGCACAGATACGCAGTATTTT
j_gene: TRBJ1-2; abundance: few; v_gene: TRBV19; d_gene: NA; CDR3aa: CASSSRLAQTWYGYTF; CDR3nt: TGTGCCAGCTCATCCCGACTCGCGCAAACTTGGTATGGCTACACCTTC
j_gene: TRBJ2-1; abundance: NA; v_gene: TRBV9; d_gene: TRBD2; CDR3aa: CASSVGTSGIMHNEQFF; CDR3nt: TGTGCCAGCAGCGTTGGGACTAGCGGGATTATGCACAATGAGCAGTTCTTC
j_gene: TRBJ2-7; abundance: few; v_gene: TRBV21-1; d_gene: NA; CDR3aa: CASSKWTVYFYEQYF; CDR3nt: TGTGCCAGCAGCAAATGGACAGTTTATTTTTACGAGCAGTACTTC
j_gene: TRBJ2-5; abundance: NA; v_gene: TRBV19; d_gene: NA; CDR3aa: CASSIDLVRQETQYF; CDR3nt: TGTGCCAGTAGTATAGATCTCGTCAGACAAGAGACCCAGTACTTC
j_gene: TRBJ2-3; abundance: NA; v_gene: TRBV9; d_gene: TRBD2; CDR3aa: CASSVDVAGGTDTQYF; CDR3nt: TGTGCCAGCAGCGTAGACGTAGCGGGGGGCACAGATACGCAGTATTTT
j_gene: TRBJ1-4; abundance: few; v_gene: TRBV28; d_gene: NA; CDR3aa: CASSSGTLFYEKLFF; CDR3nt: TGTGCCAGCAGTTCTGGGACATTATTCTATGAAAAACTGTTTTTT
j_gene: TRBJ2-2; abundance: NA; v_gene: TRBV6-1; d_gene: TRBD2; CDR3aa: CASSETGLVPGELFF; CDR3nt: TGTGCCAGCAGTGAAACAGGACTAGTCCCCGGGGAGCTGTTTTTT
j_gene: TRBJ2-7; abundance: NA; v_gene: TRBV6-2/TRBV6-3; d_gene: TRBD2; CDR3aa: CAGSYEGLADYEQYF; CDR3nt: TGTGCCGGCAGTTACGAGGGACTAGCAGACTACGAGCAGTACTTC
j_gene: TRBJ2-5; abundance: many; v_gene: TRBV11-1; d_gene: TRBD1; CDR3aa: CASEGQVETQYF; CDR3nt: TGTGCCAGTGAGGGACAGGTAGAGACCCAGTACTTC
j_gene: TRBJ2-7; abundance: NA; v_gene: TRBV6-1; d_gene: NA; CDR3aa: CASRGTDSPRNEQYF; CDR3nt: TGTGCCAGCAGGGGTACGGACAGCCCGAGGAACGAGCAGTACTTC
j_gene: TRBJ1-5; abundance: few; v_gene: TRBV10-2; d_gene: TRBD1; CDR3aa: CASRTGTGTSQPQHF; CDR3nt: TGCGCCAGCAGGACCGGGACAGGGACAAGTCAGCCCCAGCATTTT
j_gene: TRBJ1-4; abundance: NA; v_gene: TRBV28; d_gene: NA; CDR3aa: CASSFRESNEKLFF; CDR3nt: TGTGCCAGCAGTTTCAGGGAATCTAATGAAAAACTGTTTTTT
j_gene: TRBJ2-1; abundance: NA; v_gene: TRBV27; d_gene: TRBD2; CDR3aa: CASTPPSGRALCSRDEQFF; CDR3nt: TGTGCCAGCACCCCCCCCAGCGGGAGGGCCCTATGCAGTAGGGATGAGCAGTTCTTC
j_gene: TRBJ2-6; abundance: many; v_gene: TRBV10-1; d_gene: NA; CDR3aa: CATPLDRQTRRHSGANVLTF; CDR3nt: TGCGCCACTCCACTAGACAGGCAAACTCGACGACACTCTGGGGCCAACGTCCTGACTTTC
j_gene: TRBJ2-1; abundance: many; v_gene: TRBV19; d_gene: NA; CDR3aa: CASSIRSYNEQFF; CDR3nt: TGTGCCAGCAGTATACGGTCGTACAATGAGCAGTTCTTC
j_gene: TRBJ2-3; abundance: NA; v_gene: TRBV7-3; d_gene: TRBD2; CDR3aa: CASSPELAGVDTQYF; CDR3nt: TGTGCCAGCAGCCCCGAACTAGCGGGGGTGGATACGCAGTATTTT
j_gene: TRBJ2-5; abundance: few; v_gene: TRBV28; d_gene: NA; CDR3aa: CASNPQGGFQETQYF; CDR3nt: TGTGCCAGCAACCCCCAGGGGGGCTTCCAAGAGACCCAGTACTTC
j_gene: TRBJ2-1; abundance: NA; v_gene: TRBV11-3; d_gene: NA; CDR3aa: CASSGTRYNEQFF; CDR3nt: TGTGCCAGCAGCGGGACACGATACAATGAGCAGTTCTTC
j_gene: TRBJ1-6; abundance: NA; v_gene: TRBV27; d_gene: NA; CDR3aa: CASSLLPGDSNSPLHF; CDR3nt: TGTGCCAGCAGTTTATTGCCAGGGGATAGTAATTCACCCCTCCACTTT
j_gene: TRBJ2-7; abundance: NA; v_gene: TRBV4-1; d_gene: NA; CDR3aa: CASSQGQGSYEQYF; CDR3nt: TGCGCCAGCAGCCAAGGGCAGGGGAGCTACGAGCAGTACTTC
j_gene: TRBJ2-3; abundance: NA; v_gene: TRBV6-5; d_gene: NA; CDR3aa: CASSRDVMDTDTQYF; CDR3nt: TGTGCCAGCAGTCGGGACGTAATGGACACAGATACGCAGTATTTT
j_gene: TRBJ1-4; abundance: NA; v_gene: TRBV2; d_gene: TRBD1; CDR3aa: CAINRDRDNEKLFF; CDR3nt: TGTGCCATAAACCGGGACAGGGACAATGAAAAACTGTTTTTT
j_gene: TRBJ2-7; abundance: NA; v_gene: TRBV5-1; d_gene: NA; CDR3aa: CASSTAVRDYEQYF; CDR3nt: TGCGCCAGCAGCACGGCCGTCAGGGACTACGAGCAGTACTTC
j_gene: TRBJ2-3; abundance: NA; v_gene: TRBV30; d_gene: TRBD1; CDR3aa: CAWSYGGQGTDTQYF; CDR3nt: TGTGCCTGGAGTTATGGGGGACAGGGCACAGATACGCAGTATTTT
j_gene: TRBJ1-6; abundance: few; v_gene: TRBV6-2/TRBV6-3; d_gene: NA; CDR3aa: CASSYSNTRGEWHF; CDR3nt: TGTGCCAGCAGTTACTCCAATACGAGGGGCGAATGGCACTTT
j_gene: TRBJ2-1; abundance: few; v_gene: TRBV12-3/TRBV12-4; d_gene: NA; CDR3aa: CASSLIGNEQFF; CDR3nt: TGTGCCAGCAGTTTAATAGGGAATGAGCAGTTCTTC
j_gene: TRBJ1-5; abundance: NA; v_gene: TRBV20-1; d_gene: NA; CDR3aa: CSASSGEQPQHF; CDR3nt: TGCAGTGCAAGCTCCGGGGAGCAGCCCCAGCATTTT
j_gene: TRBJ2-2; abundance: NA; v_gene: TRBV18; d_gene: NA; CDR3aa: CASFTGAGELFF; CDR3nt: TGTGCCAGCTTCACTGGGGCCGGGGAGCTGTTTTTT
j_gene: TRBJ2-5; abundance: NA; v_gene: TRBV4-3; d_gene: NA; CDR3aa: CASSQEQGLETQYF; CDR3nt: TGCGCCAGCAGCCAAGAGCAGGGGTTGGAGACCCAGTACTTC
j_gene: TRBJ2-2; abundance: NA; v_gene: TRBV18; d_gene: NA; CDR3aa: CASSRDTSNTGELFF; CDR3nt: TGTGCCAGCTCACGGGACACTTCGAACACCGGGGAGCTGTTTTTT
j_gene: TRBJ2-3; abundance: NA; v_gene: TRBV24-1; d_gene: TRBD2; CDR3aa: CATSAPGLAGLTDTQYF; CDR3nt: TGTGCCACCAGCGCCCCCGGACTAGCGGGGCTGACAGATACGCAGTATTTT
j_gene: TRBJ2-3; abundance: few; v_gene: TRBV20-1; d_gene: NA; CDR3aa: CSAAPGDSSTDTQYF; CDR3nt: TGCAGTGCTGCCCCTGGAGACAGCAGCACAGATACGCAGTATTTT
j_gene: TRBJ1-1; abundance: few; v_gene: TRBV7-9; d_gene: NA; CDR3aa: CASSADSKAFF; CDR3nt: TGTGCCAGCAGCGCGGACAGCAAAGCTTTCTTT
j_gene: TRBJ2-6; abundance: few; v_gene: TRBV9; d_gene: NA; CDR3aa: CASSVAGSGANVLTF; CDR3nt: TGTGCCAGCAGCGTAGCTGGGTCTGGGGCCAACGTCCTGACTTTC
j_gene: TRBJ2-3; abundance: few; v_gene: TRBV20-1; d_gene: TRBD2; CDR3aa: CSASVPLAGRDTQYF; CDR3nt: TGCAGTGCTAGTGTGCCACTAGCGGGAAGGGATACGCAGTATTTT
j_gene: TRBJ1-3; abundance: NA; v_gene: TRBV7-2; d_gene: NA; CDR3aa: CASSFSLSGNTIYF; CDR3nt: TGTGCCAGCAGCTTCAGCCTCTCTGGAAACACCATATATTTT
j_gene: TRBJ2-1; abundance: NA; v_gene: TRBV18; d_gene: TRBD1; CDR3aa: CASSPDRAVGNEQFF; CDR3nt: TGTGCCAGCTCACCGGACAGGGCGGTTGGCAATGAGCAGTTCTTC
j_gene: TRBJ2-7; abundance: many; v_gene: TRBV28; d_gene: NA; CDR3aa: CASSLSARVYEQYF; CDR3nt: TGTGCCAGCAGTTTATCTGCGAGGGTCTACGAGCAGTACTTC
j_gene: TRBJ2-1; abundance: few; v_gene: TRBV21-1; d_gene: NA; CDR3aa: CASSKDAGTSGRNNEQFF; CDR3nt: TGTGCCAGCAGCAAAGACGCAGGGACTAGCGGGAGAAACAATGAGCAGTTCTTC
j_gene: TRBJ2-1; abundance: NA; v_gene: TRBV2; d_gene: NA; CDR3aa: CASSSSWGNEQFF; CDR3nt: TGTGCCAGCAGTTCCAGCTGGGGGAATGAGCAGTTCTTC
j_gene: TRBJ2-2; abundance: few; v_gene: TRBV24-1; d_gene: NA; CDR3aa: CATSTLTRGPNTGELFF; CDR3nt: TGTGCCACCAGCACCCTAACGAGGGGTCCGAACACCGGGGAGCTGTTTTTT
j_gene: TRBJ1-5; abundance: few; v_gene: TRBV12-3/TRBV12-4; d_gene: NA; CDR3aa: CASTPKGWAQPQHF; CDR3nt: TGTGCCAGCACCCCGAAGGGGTGGGCTCAGCCCCAGCATTTT